Below, 9 T cell receptor beta chains from the same sample are listed, as sequenced in a study of shared clonotypes between healthy human individuals. Profiling relied on immunoSEQ multiplex PCR, and the TCRdb table lists in-frame clones only, not all of them. The sample has roughly 640,000 clones; around 97% are singletons. Sample: naive CD4+ T cells sorted from blood. Indicated subset: CD45RA+ positively selected. The receptors stem from a woman in her 30s in good health.

The CDR3 nucleotides are TGTGCCAGCAGCGAAGAGGGACAGCCTTTGAACACCATATATTTT. It specifies CASSEEGQPLNTIYF. The V gene is TRBV9, the J gene TRBJ1-3, with 7 bases that match TRBD1. The CDR3 spans 15 residues. The germline gives CDR1 SGDLS, CDR2 YYNGEE. Trimming at V came to 3 bases and at J to 7 bases, leaving 10 bases not matched to a gene.

As concerns this clone: Other nucleotide sequences from this sample produce the same CDR3. The V call is TRBV19, the J call TRBJ2-5; 7 nucleotides line up with TRBD1. The V and J ends lost 9 bases and 1 base, in that order; junction bases with no gene match: 5. This CDR3 comprises 13 residues. Germline CDR1 reads LNHDA; CDR2 reads SQIVND (reference sequence). The CDR3 loop reads CASNRGGQETQYF. DNA of the CDR3: TGTGCCAGCAACAGGGGCGGCCAAGAGACCCAGTACTTC. The whole variable domain, filled in from reference TRBV19 and TRBJ2-5, reads DGGITQSPKYLFRKEGQNVTLSCEQNLNHDAMYWYRQDPGQGLRLIYYSQIVNDFQKGDIAEGYSVSREKKESFPLTVTSAQKNPTAFYLCASNRGGQETQYFGPGTRLLVL.

This chain connects TRBV7-8 to TRBJ2-4, with unresolved D. Germline V lookup: CDR1 SGHVS, CDR2 FQNEAQ. CDR3 length: 14 amino acids. V was cut by 4 bases and J by 8 bases, with 15 bases left in between. The CDR3 sequence: CASSSRWVTDIQYF. The CDR3 region has the DNA TGTGCCAGCAGCTCCCGGTGGGTTACGGACATTCAGTACTTC.

This clone occurred a few times. Other nucleotide sequences in the sample specify the same CDR3. This chain uses TRBV28 with TRBJ2-7; D gene unclear. The CDR3 has 11 residues. The V end lost 3 bases, the J end lost 3 bases, and 3 bases lay between the germline ends. Per the germline V gene, CDR1 is MDHEN and CDR2 is SYDVKM. The CDR3 nucleotides are TGTGCCAGCAGTTTGGACTACGAGCAGTACTTC. This gives the protein CASSLDYEQYF.

This clone occurred a few times. Other nucleotide sequences from this sample produce the same CDR3. The chain recombines TRBV18 with TRBJ1-2; TRBD1 matches at 7 bases. The CDR3 is made up of 13 amino acids. Germline values: CDR1 KGHSH, CDR2 LQKENI. The ends lost 3 bases at V and 3 bases at J; junction bases unmatched: 1. DNA of the CDR3: TGTGCCAGCTCACCCGGGACAGACTATGGCTACACCTTC. Translating gives CASSPGTDYGYTF.

The chain has TRBV19 and TRBJ1-5; D is perhaps TRBD1 (6 bases). The CDR3 length is 14 residues. V shed 9 bases and J shed 5 bases, with 17 bases lying between them. Germline assignment: CDR1 LNHDA and CDR2 SQIVND (reference sequence). The CDR3 region has the DNA TGTGCCAGCCTCCCCACAGGGCTCGATCAGCCCCAGCATTTT. It yields the protein CASLPTGLDQPQHF.

The chain joins TRBV6-1 to TRBJ1-2; D is ambiguous. The CDR3 contains 14 residues. In germline, CDR1 is MNHNS, CDR2 SASEGT. Deletions cut 6 bases from V and 3 bases from J, with 14 bases between. Written as DNA, the CDR3 is TGTGCCAGCAGGGGGTTTCCTTACGACTATGGCTACACCTTC. Residues: CASRGFPYDYGYTF.

This chain joins TRBV18 and TRBJ2-7, with D possibly TRBD2 on 5 matching bases. This CDR3 contains 14 residues. Germline V gene sequence: CDR1 KGHSH, CDR2 LQKENI. V lost 11 bases and J 2 bases, leaving 19 bases between the germline ends. The DNA for the CDR3 is TGTGCCCCAACACTAGATGGTCAGACCTACGAGCAGTACTTC. It yields the protein CAPTLDGQTYEQYF.

The V gene is TRBV5-5, the J gene TRBJ2-5; TRBD2 matches at 8 bases. The CDR3 is 14 residues long. The V gene's germline CDR1 is SGHKS and CDR2 YYEKEE (reference sequence). V lost 0 bases to trimming and J lost 2 bases; unmatched junction nucleotides: 0. The CDR3 DNA follows: TGTGCCAGCAGCTTGGGCGGGGGGCAAGAGACCCAGTACTTC. Its protein is CASSLGGGQETQYF. The variable domain in full, completed from reference TRBV5-5 and TRBJ2-5, reads DAGVTQSPTHLIKTRGQQVTLRCSPISGHKSVSWYQQVLGQGPQFIFQYYEKEERGRGNFPDRFSARQFPNYSSELNVNALLLGDSALYLCASSLGGGQETQYFGPGTRLLVL.